This T cell receptor beta chain emerged from a study of vaccination effects on CD4 cells after COVID-19. As to this clone: Antigen unknown.

Trimming cost V 0 bases and J 0 bases, with 6 bases left between them. The CDR3 extends over 14 amino acids. Per germline, CDR1 MNHEY and CDR2 SVGAGI. Study-wide findings and caveats: Clones that were induced by infection or by vaccine showed marked contraction late after vaccination.

Using viral peptide pools, the ViraFEST assay grew out antigen-specific CD4+ T cells prior to sequencing. Following 10 days of culture, CD4+ T cells were isolated. Nobody among the vaccine recipients had prior SARS-CoV-2 infection (nucleocapsid antibodies were negative). Repertoires were generated with immunoSEQ multiplex PCR, while TCRdb's copy carries only in-frame clones and drops some. The data show roughly 50,000 clones, 75% to 80% seen once. This TCR came from a human donor who received a COVID-19 vaccine. The sample in question was CD4+ T cells from PBMCs cultured with HCoV-OC43 spike peptides, obtained before COVID-19 vaccination. Subset in this sample: HCoV-OC43 spike overlapping peptide pool stimulation. This chain uses TRBV6-5 with TRBJ2-7; D might be TRBD1 (5 bases). The CDR3: CASSYSQGSYEQYV. The CDR3 bases are TGTGCCAGCAGTTACTCCCAGGGCTCCTACGAGCAGTACGTC.